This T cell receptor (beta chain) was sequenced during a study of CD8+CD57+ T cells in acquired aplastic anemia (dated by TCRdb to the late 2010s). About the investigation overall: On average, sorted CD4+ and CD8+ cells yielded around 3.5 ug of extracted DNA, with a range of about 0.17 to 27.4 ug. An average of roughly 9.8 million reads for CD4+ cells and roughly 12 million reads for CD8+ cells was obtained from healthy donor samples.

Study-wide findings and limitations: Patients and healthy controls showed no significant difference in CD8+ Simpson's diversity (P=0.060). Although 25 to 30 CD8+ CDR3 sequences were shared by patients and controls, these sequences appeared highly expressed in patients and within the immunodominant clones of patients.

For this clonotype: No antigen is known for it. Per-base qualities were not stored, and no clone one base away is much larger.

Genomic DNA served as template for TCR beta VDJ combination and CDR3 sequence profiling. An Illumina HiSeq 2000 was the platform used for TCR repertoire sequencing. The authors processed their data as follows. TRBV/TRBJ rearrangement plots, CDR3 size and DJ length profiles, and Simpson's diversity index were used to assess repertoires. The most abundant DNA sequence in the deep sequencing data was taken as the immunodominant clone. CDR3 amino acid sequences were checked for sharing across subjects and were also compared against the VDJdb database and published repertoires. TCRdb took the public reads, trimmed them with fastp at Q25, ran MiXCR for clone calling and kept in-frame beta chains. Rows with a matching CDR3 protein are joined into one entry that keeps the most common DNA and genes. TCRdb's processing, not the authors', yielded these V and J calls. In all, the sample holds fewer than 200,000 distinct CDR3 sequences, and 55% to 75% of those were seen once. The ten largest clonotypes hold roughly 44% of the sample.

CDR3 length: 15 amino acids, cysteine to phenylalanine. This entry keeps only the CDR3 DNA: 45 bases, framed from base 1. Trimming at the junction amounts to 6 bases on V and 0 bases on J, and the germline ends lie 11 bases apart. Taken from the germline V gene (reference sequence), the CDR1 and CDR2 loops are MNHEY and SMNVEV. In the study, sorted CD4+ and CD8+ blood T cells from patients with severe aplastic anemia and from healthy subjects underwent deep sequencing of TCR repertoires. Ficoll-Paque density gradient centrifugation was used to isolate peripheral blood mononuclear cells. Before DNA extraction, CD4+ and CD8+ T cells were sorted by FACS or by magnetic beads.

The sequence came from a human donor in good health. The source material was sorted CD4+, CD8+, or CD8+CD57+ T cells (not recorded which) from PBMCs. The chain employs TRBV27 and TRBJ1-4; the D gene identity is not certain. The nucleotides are TGTGCCAGCAGGGACCCTAGTGCAACTAATGAAAAACTGTTTTTT. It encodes CASRDPSATNEKLFF.